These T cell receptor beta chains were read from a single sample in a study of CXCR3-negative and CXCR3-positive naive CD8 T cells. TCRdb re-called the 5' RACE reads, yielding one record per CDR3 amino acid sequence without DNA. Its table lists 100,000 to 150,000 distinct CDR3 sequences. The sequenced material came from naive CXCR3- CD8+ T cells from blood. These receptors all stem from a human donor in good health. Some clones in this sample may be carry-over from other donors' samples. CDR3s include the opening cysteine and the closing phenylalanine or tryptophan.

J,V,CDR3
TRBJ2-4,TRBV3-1,CASSHRLTREPENIQYF
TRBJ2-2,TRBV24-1,CATSDFDTGELFF
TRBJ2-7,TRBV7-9,CASSYTGTGVNEQYF
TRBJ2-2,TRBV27,CASSLFRGGTGELFF
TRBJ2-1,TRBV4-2,CASSPTTRGRSYNEQFF
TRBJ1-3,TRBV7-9,CASSLGLTGIGNTIYF
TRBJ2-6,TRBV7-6,CASSLDDSGANVLTF
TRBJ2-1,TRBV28,CASSRPQYRDSNEQFF
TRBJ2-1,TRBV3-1,CASSPRPDSYNEQFF
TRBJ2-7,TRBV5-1,CASSLSRDRGYHEQYF
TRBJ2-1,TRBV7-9,CASSPTATYEQYF
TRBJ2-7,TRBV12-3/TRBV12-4,CASSFGGYEQYF
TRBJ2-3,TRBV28,CASSSISVRTADTQYF
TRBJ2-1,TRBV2,CASTPGPTYNEQFF
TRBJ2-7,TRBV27,CASSLSRPYEQYF
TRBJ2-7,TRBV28,CASSLVGIEQYF
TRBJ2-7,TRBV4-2,CASSQDRLAGVEQYF
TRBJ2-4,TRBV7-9,CASSSGQGLAIQYF
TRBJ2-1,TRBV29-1,CSALPPRGTSGYNEQFF
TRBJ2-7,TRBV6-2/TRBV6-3,CDSSFFRTSGTYEQYF
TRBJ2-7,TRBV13,CASSSAQTGAHEQYF
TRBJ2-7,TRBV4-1,CASSQGVSTTYEQYF
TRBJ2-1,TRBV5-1,CASSFQPVDSLGSYNEQFF
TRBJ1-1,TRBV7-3,CASSITGGAEAFF
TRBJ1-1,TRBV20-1,CSARSTPGFEAFF
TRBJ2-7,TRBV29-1,CSVETSGDYEQYF
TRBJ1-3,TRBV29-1,CSVEGQGTNTIYF
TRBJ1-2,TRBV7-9,CASSLAWTGVNYGYTF
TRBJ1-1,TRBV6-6,CASGPAANTEAFF
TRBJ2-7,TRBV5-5,CASSIGLAGTFYEQYF
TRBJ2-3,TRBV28,CASSTIRGTDKQYF
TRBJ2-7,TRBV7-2,CASSLVVPSYEQYF